This entry features one TCR beta chain sequence. At least ten counts were recorded for this clonotype. Its antigen is still unknown. No per-base quality is available; no much larger clone lies one base away. The sample comes from a study of T-cell reconstitution after alpha-beta-depleted transplantation in children listed by TCRdb under 2016. Context from the whole study: The study quantitatively tracked T-cell immune reconstitution after TCRalphabeta/CD19-depleted allogeneic hematopoietic cell transplantation in children using TCR repertoire profiling. Paper-wide results and their limitations: Hyperexpanded clone frequencies declined over subsequent months; after one year, T-cell counts and TCRbeta diversity were mostly attributed to newly produced T cells. In some patients, the high TCRbeta diversity seen at day 60 was put down to recipient T cells and intrathymic progenitors that had survived conditioning. Apparently early alphabetaT-cell count recovery about two months after transplant reportedly relied on only several hundred rapidly expanded clones derived from non-depleted graft cells.

This specimen's treatment or condition label, per the study, means: allogeneic hematopoietic cell transplantation with graft depleted of TCRalphabeta T cells and CD19 B cells. TCRalphabeta/CD19-depleted allogeneic hematopoietic cell grafts were given to the transplant recipients, all of whom were children. V is pruned by 6 bases and J by 4 bases, leaving 7 bases of the junction without a gene match. The CDR3 runs 15 amino acids, cysteine and phenylalanine included. Just the 45-base CDR3 DNA is kept, in frame starting at base 1. Based on the germline V gene, the CDR1 and CDR2 sequences are MGHRA and YSYEKL. Receptors were amplified or captured by PCR. The sequencer listed for this sample is Illumina HiSeq 2500. TCR libraries were prepared with molecular barcoding, using unique molecular identifiers to normalize TCRbeta repertoire quantification. TCRdb passed the public sequencing reads through fastp at Q25 and MiXCR, retaining productive beta sequences. Identical CDR3 proteins give one entry, which carries the most common genes and DNA. In this sample the table shows over 150,000 distinct CDR3 sequences, approximately 6.3% of which occur a single time. Clones ranked in the top ten supply about 6% of the sample.

The TCR was taken from a boy between 2 and 10 years old with acute lymphoblastic leukemia, due to receive a stem cell transplant. Material: PBMCs, obtained before TCRalphabeta/CD19-depleted stem cell transplant. Recombination linked TRBV4-1 to TRBJ2-3, with 10 middle bases fitting TRBD2. The DNA reads TGCGCCAGCAGTTCGCAAAGCGGGGGGGCAGATACGCAGTATTTT. Translated, this gives CASSSQSGGADTQYF.